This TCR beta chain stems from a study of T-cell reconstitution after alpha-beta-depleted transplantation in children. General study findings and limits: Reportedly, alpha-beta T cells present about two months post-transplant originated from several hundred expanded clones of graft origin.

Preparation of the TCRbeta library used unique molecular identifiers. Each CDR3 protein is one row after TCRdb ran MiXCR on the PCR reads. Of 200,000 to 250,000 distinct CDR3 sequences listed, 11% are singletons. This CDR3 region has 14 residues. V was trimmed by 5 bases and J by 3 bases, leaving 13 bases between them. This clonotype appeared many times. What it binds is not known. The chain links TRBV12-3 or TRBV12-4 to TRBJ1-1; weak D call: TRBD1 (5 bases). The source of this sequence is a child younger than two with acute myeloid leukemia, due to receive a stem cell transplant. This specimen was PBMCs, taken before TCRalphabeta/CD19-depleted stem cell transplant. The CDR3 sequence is CASSQGSVDTEAFF. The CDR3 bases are TGTGCCAGCAGTCAGGGTTCCGTGGACACTGAAGCTTTCTTT.